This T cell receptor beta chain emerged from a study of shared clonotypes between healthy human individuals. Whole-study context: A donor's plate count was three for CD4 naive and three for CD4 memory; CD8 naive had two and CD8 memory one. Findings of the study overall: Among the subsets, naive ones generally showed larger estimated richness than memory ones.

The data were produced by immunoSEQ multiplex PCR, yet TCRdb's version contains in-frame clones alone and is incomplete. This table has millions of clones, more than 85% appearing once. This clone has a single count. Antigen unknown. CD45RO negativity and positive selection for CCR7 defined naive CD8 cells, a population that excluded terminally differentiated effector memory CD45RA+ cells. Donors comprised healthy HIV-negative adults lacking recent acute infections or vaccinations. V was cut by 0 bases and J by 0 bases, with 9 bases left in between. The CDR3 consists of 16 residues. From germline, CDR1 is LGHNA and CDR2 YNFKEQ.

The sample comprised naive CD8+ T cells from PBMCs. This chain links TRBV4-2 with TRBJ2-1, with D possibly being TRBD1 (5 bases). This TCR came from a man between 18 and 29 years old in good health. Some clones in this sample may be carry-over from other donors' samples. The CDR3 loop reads CASSQDRQRSYNEQFF. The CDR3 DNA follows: TGTGCCAGCAGCCAAGACAGACAGCGCTCCTACAATGAGCAGTTCTTC.